This T cell receptor beta chain is from a study of T-cell memory formation after mild COVID-19. 5'RACE primed from the constant segment yielded TCR alpha and TCR beta cDNA libraries bearing sample barcodes and UMIs. One entry per CDR3 protein, called by TCRdb with MiXCR from the 5' RACE reads. The sample has about 140,000 distinct CDR3 sequences; around 15% are singletons. Trimming shortened V by 4 bases and J by 11 bases, and 11 bases separated the two germline ends. The CDR3 extends over 11 amino acids. This clonotype was seen only a few times. The material sequenced was PBMCs or a T cell subset sorted from them (not recorded which). The chain has TRBV12-3 or TRBV12-4 and TRBJ1-1; D is possibly TRBD1 (6 bases). The receptor comes from an adult woman who had mild COVID-19 (a few samples of this study predate the infection). Cell type and time point are not known. The CDR3 spells CASSSGTRAFF. CDR3 nucleotide sequence: TGTGCCAGCAGTTCGGGGACAAGGGCTTTCTTT.